This T cell receptor beta chain was identified in a study of technical replicates of blood from several donors. Trimming took off 0 bases at V and 0 bases at J, with 6 bases between the two ends. Germline lookup yields CDR1 SGHDT and CDR2 YYEEEE. This CDR3 has 14 amino acids. TCRdb keeps only in-frame clones here, not all; method: immunoSEQ multiplex PCR. Of over 50,000 clones in the sample, roughly 97% were seen once. V and J are TRBV5-6 and TRBJ1-1; no firm D call. Sample: T cells isolated from PBMCs. This clonotype was sampled from a human donor in good health. DNA of the CDR3: TGTGCCAGCAGCTTGGTGGGCGTGAACACTGAAGCTTTCTTT. The encoded protein is CASSLVGVNTEAFF.